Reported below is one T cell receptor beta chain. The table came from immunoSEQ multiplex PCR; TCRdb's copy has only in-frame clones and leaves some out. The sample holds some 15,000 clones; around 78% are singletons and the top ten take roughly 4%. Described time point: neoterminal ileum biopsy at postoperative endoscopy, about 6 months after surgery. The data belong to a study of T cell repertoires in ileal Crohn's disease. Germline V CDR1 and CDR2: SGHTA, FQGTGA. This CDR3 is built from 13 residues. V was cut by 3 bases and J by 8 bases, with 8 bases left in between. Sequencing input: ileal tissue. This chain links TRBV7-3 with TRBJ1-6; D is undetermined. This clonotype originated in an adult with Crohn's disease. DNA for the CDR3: TGTGCCAGCAGCTTTGGAAAAGATTCACCCCTCCACTTT. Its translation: CASSFGKDSPLHF.